This T cell receptor beta chain derives from a study of molecular identifiers for immune sequencing clone quantification. Study as a whole: Replicate RNA from around 20,000 or 100,000 naive CD8 T cells formed five aliquots; four were sequenced.

Naive CD8 T cells were sorted as CD8+CD4-CCR7+CD45RA+. This clonotype has ten or more counts. From the PCR reads, TCRdb called clonotypes with MiXCR, one entry per CDR3 protein. In the table there are more than 95,000 distinct CDR3 sequences, 20% to 25% of which are singletons. The origin of this receptor is a human donor in good health. Some libraries in this study had Jurkat cell RNA spiked in. Sequencing was performed on naive CD8+ T cells from blood, with Jurkat cell RNA spiked in. Subset reported: FACS-sorted CD8+CD4-CCR7+CD45RA+ naive T cells.

The chain's CDR3 is CASSDHGTEAFF. The CDR3 nucleotides read TGTGCCAGCAGCGACCACGGCACTGAAGCTTTCTTT. This chain joins TRBV7-9 and TRBJ1-1; D is unresolved. Germline V gives CDR1 SEHNR, CDR2 FQNEAQ (reference sequence). V dropped 5 bases and J dropped 4 bases, with 8 bases sitting between them. The CDR3 consists of 12 residues.